This T cell receptor (beta chain) was obtained from a study of blood T cell repertoires in COVID-19. Turning to the study itself: The United States, Italy and Spain were the sources of the acute and convalescent COVID-19 samples. T cells, B-cell-depleted T cells, or PBMCs provided the cDNA or gDNA that served as material.

V was cut by 5 bases and J by 14 bases, with 25 bases left in between. This CDR3 region has 16 residues. CDR1 is SGHAT, CDR2 FQNNGV, per germline. Study processing details: By means of reference gene primer amplification, nucleated cell counts were estimated. Sequencing used immunoSEQ multiplex PCR; TCRdb keeps in-frame clones, though not all of them. The V and J calls and clone size come from that table; D and trimming were worked out from the DNA. The sample records hundreds of thousands of clones, more than 75% being singletons. The chain uses TRBV11-2 and TRBJ1-6, with a tentative D call TRBD1 (6 bases). Material for sequencing was peripheral blood. The receptor's source is a woman aged 40 to 50 who had recovered from COVID-19. The chain's CDR3 is CASSLLGGARIGTLHF. The CDR3 bases are TGTGCCAGCAGCCTTTTGGGGGGGGCGCGGATAGGAACCCTCCACTTT.